Listed below are T cell receptor beta chains from one sample, sequenced in a study of T cells in Graves' hyperthyroidism and ophthalmopathy. TCRdb recomputed calls from the multiplex PCR reads with MiXCR, one row per CDR3 protein. The repertoire holds about 600,000 distinct CDR3 sequences, 13% to 15% seen once, with around 13% in the top ten. The specimen was blood. The receptor set was obtained from a woman between 45 and 65 years old with Graves' ophthalmopathy. Each CDR3 is given with its conserved first and last residue. Fields, in order: clone size, J gene, V gene, D gene, CDR3 protein, CDR3 DNA. A D gene is named only where the DNA matches it firmly. Size tells how often a clone was seen (once, few, many) or the class of an expanded clone, and some rows leave it out.

many | TRBJ2-2 | TRBV30 | NA | CAWSGRGQDTGELFF | TGTGCCTGGAGTGGACGAGGGCAGGACACCGGGGAGCTGTTTTTT
few | TRBJ2-7 | TRBV2 | NA | CASSELGREQYF | TGTGCCAGCAGTGAACTGGGGAGGGAGCAGTACTTC
few | TRBJ2-1 | TRBV15 | TRBD1 | CATSRGQGRDEQFF | TGTGCCACCAGCAGAGGACAGGGTCGGGATGAGCAGTTCTTC
many | TRBJ2-7 | TRBV10-3 | TRBD2 | CAFQTSQISYEQYF | TGTGCCTTCCAGACTAGCCAAATCTCCTACGAGCAGTACTTC
many | TRBJ1-1 | TRBV6-2/TRBV6-3 | NA | CASSSLGHLNTEAFF | TGTGCCAGCAGCTCCCTCGGACACCTGAACACTGAAGCTTTCTTT
few | TRBJ1-1 | TRBV12-5 | NA | CASGLVSGHILNTEAFF | TGTGCTAGTGGTTTAGTTTCCGGACATATTTTGAACACTGAAGCTTTCTTT
many | TRBJ2-3 | TRBV5-1 | NA | CASSLGTDRTDTQYF | TGCGCCAGCAGCTTGGGCACGGACCGCACAGATACGCAGTATTTT
many | TRBJ1-1 | TRBV7-2 | NA | CASSPRQARNTEAFF | TGTGCCAGCAGCCCCCGACAGGCTCGCAACACTGAAGCTTTCTTT
many | TRBJ2-1 | TRBV28 | TRBD2 | CASRPGLSYNEQFF | TGTGCCAGCAGACCGGGACTAAGCTACAATGAGCAGTTCTTC
NA | TRBJ1-2 | TRBV3-1 | NA | CASSQGLPRTTNYGYTF | TGTGCCAGCAGCCAAGGTTTGCCACGAACTACTAACTATGGCTACACCTTC
few | TRBJ2-1 | TRBV9 | NA | CASSHVQGSSNEQFF | TGTGCCAGCAGCCACGTGCAGGGGAGTAGCAATGAGCAGTTCTTC
many | TRBJ1-2 | TRBV27 | NA | CASSLRETNYGYTF | TGTGCCAGCAGTTTACGGGAGACTAACTATGGCTACACCTTC
many | TRBJ2-5 | TRBV5-8 | NA | CASSQRDLQETQYF | TGTGCCAGCAGCCAGAGGGACTTACAAGAGACCCAGTACTTC
many | TRBJ2-1 | TRBV6-2/TRBV6-3 | TRBD2 | CASRTGLAGGFDNEQFF | TGTGCCAGCAGAACGGGTCTAGCGGGAGGGTTCGACAATGAGCAGTTCTTC
many | TRBJ2-5 | TRBV11-2 | NA | CASSLGQGGFETQYF | TGTGCCAGCAGCTTAGGTCAGGGGGGTTTCGAGACCCAGTACTTC
few | TRBJ1-2 | TRBV12-3/TRBV12-4 | TRBD1 | CASGTGWLHGYTF | TGTGCCTCCGGGACAGGGTGGCTTCATGGCTACACCTTC